This T cell receptor beta chain was sequenced during a study of T cells expressing NK-cell markers. Study findings and constraints: Over 5 donors showed dominant NKG2C+ clonotypes comprising roughly 1.0-7.5% of their CD8+ T cells. There remained a lack of clarity about HCMV specificity of expanded NKG2C+ T cell clones.

About this clonotype itself: What it binds is not known.

TCRdb re-called the 5' RACE reads and gives one entry per CDR3 protein, without DNA. Here the sample table reports under 600,000 distinct CDR3 sequences. Source material: blood T cells: a sorted CD56 or NKG2C T cell subset, CD4+ or CD8+ T cells, or bulk PBMC T cells (not recorded which). This clonotype was obtained from a woman in her forties or fifties in good health.

CDR3 region: CASSISSGSTDTQYF. The chain links TRBV7-2 to TRBJ2-3; with no DNA, the TCRdb D assignment of TRBD2 cannot be verified. CDR3 length equals 15 residues. The germline V gene has CDR1 SGHTA and CDR2 FQGNSA. The full variable domain, its missing parts supplied by reference TRBV7-2 and TRBJ2-3, is GAGVSQSPSNKVTEKGKDVELRCDPISGHTALYWYRQSLGQGLEFLIYFQGNSAPDKSGLPSDRFSAERTGGSVSTLTIQRTQQEDSAVYLCASSISSGSTDTQYFGPGTRLTVL.